These T cell receptor beta chains were read from a single sample in a study of blood T cell repertoires in COVID-19. The repertoire was sequenced with immunoSEQ multiplex PCR; TCRdb's copy has only in-frame clones and lacks some. The table records roughly 76,000 clones, about 89% of them present only once. Sequencing was done on a sample of PBMCs or T cells enriched from blood (not recorded which). The receptors shown here come from a woman between 50 and 59 years old with acute COVID-19. Each CDR3 is given with its conserved first and last residue. The D gene is left open where the match is weak. For some rows the clone size is stated as once, few or many, or as a class when expanded; others skip it.

size,D,J,V,CDR3,DNA
NA,TRBD2,TRBJ2-7,TRBV11-2,CASSLAPSGRSQVYEQYF,TGTGCCAGCAGCTTAGCTCCTAGCGGGAGGTCCCAGGTCTACGAGCAGTACTTC
NA,TRBD1,TRBJ2-3,TRBV18,CASSPRDRVTDTQYF,TGTGCCAGCTCTCCCCGGGACAGGGTCACAGATACGCAGTATTTT
few,NA,TRBJ1-2,TRBV6-5,CASSYSGHISNYGYTF,TGTGCCAGCAGTTACTCGGGACACATCTCTAACTATGGCTACACCTTC
NA,NA,TRBJ1-1,TRBV13,CASSLARSSGAFF,TGTGCCAGCAGCTTAGCACGATCCTCAGGGGCTTTCTTT
NA,NA,TRBJ2-1,TRBV6-6,CASSRSGPTGDEQFF,TGTGCCAGCAGTCGATCGGGTCCAACCGGGGATGAGCAGTTCTTC
NA,NA,TRBJ1-6,TRBV27,CASSLEPAVQSSYNSPLHF,TGTGCCAGCAGTTTGGAGCCGGCAGTTCAAAGCTCCTATAATTCACCCCTCCACTTT
once,NA,TRBJ2-5,TRBV7-2,CASSLGARAGLQETQYF,TGTGCCAGCAGCTTAGGGGCCCGGGCAGGACTACAAGAGACCCAGTACTTC
NA,TRBD2,TRBJ2-7,TRBV3-1/TRBV3-2,CASSQILAGGPNEQYF,TGTGCCAGCAGCCAAATTCTAGCGGGAGGGCCCAACGAGCAGTACTTC
once,TRBD1,TRBJ1-1,TRBV7-6,CASSSGGTEAFF,TGTGCCAGCAGCTCAGGGGGCACTGAAGCTTTCTTT
NA,TRBD2,TRBJ2-7,TRBV3-1/TRBV3-2,CASSQGLAEYYEQYF,TGTGCCAGCAGCCAAGGACTAGCGGAATATTACGAGCAGTACTTC
NA,NA,TRBJ1-3,TRBV11-3,CASSLGESGNTIYF,TGTGCCAGCAGCTTAGGGGAGTCTGGAAACACCATATATTTT
NA,NA,TRBJ1-1,TRBV10-3,CAISEGGRPEAFF,TGTGCCATCAGTGAAGGGGGACGGCCTGAAGCTTTCTTT
NA,TRBD1,TRBJ2-3,TRBV7-6,CASSLRGQNTDTQYF,TGTGCCAGCAGCTTAAGGGGACAGAACACAGATACGCAGTATTTT
once,TRBD2,TRBJ2-5,TRBV12-5,CASARAGTSGGKETQYF,TGTGCTAGTGCCCGGGCCGGGACTAGCGGGGGGAAAGAGACCCAGTACTTC
once,NA,TRBJ2-3,TRBV7-9,CASTTTGQSTDTQYF,TGTGCCAGCACCACGACAGGACAAAGCACAGATACGCAGTATTTT
NA,NA,TRBJ1-1,TRBV29-1,CSGQPPGTEAFF,TGCAGCGGGCAGCCGCCGGGGACTGAAGCTTTCTTT
NA,TRBD2,TRBJ2-3,TRBV5-1,CASSLAGGSGDTQYF,TGCGCCAGCAGCTTGGCGGGGGGGAGCGGTGATACGCAGTATTTT
NA,TRBD2,TRBJ2-5,TRBV20-1,CSASTLAGEGQETQYF,TGCAGTGCTAGTACCTTAGCGGGAGAGGGCCAAGAGACCCAGTACTTC
NA,NA,TRBJ2-5,TRBV6-5,CASSPPSETQYF,TGTGCCAGCAGTCCCCCGTCGGAGACCCAGTACTTC
once,TRBD1,TRBJ2-2,TRBV19,CASRSGTESGELFF,TGTGCCAGTCGATCCGGGACAGAGTCCGGGGAGCTGTTTTTT
NA,NA,TRBJ1-4,TRBV21-1,CASGGLNEKLFF,TGTGCCAGCGGCGGCCTCAATGAAAAACTGTTTTTT
NA,TRBD1,TRBJ2-5,TRBV4-1,CASSQPDRGLETQYF,TGCGCCAGCAGCCAGCCCGACAGGGGGCTGGAGACCCAGTACTTC
NA,NA,TRBJ2-7,TRBV7-7,CASSLAGGGGEQYF,TGTGCTAGCAGCTTAGCCGGGGGAGGTGGCGAGCAGTACTTC
NA,NA,TRBJ2-7,TRBV13,CASSLAGEQYF,TGTGCCAGCAGCCTGGCAGGCGAGCAGTACTTC
NA,NA,TRBJ1-6,TRBV5-1,CASSPEGRASPLHF,TGCGCCAGCAGCCCGGAGGGCAGGGCTTCACCCCTCCACTTT
NA,NA,TRBJ1-3,TRBV13,CASSLLQRSSGNTIYF,TGTGCCAGCAGCCTTCTGCAGAGGAGCTCTGGAAACACCATATATTTT
NA,TRBD2,TRBJ2-7,TRBV13,CASSWGLASYEQYF,TGTGCCAGCAGCTGGGGACTAGCTTCCTACGAGCAGTACTTC
NA,NA,TRBJ1-1,TRBV5-1,CASISPQGNTEAFF,TGCGCCAGCATTTCTCCACAGGGGAACACTGAAGCTTTCTTT
NA,NA,TRBJ1-1,TRBV14,CASSPRAGDMNTEAFF,TGTGCCAGCAGCCCCCGCGCAGGGGATATGAACACTGAAGCTTTCTTT
once,TRBD2,TRBJ2-2,TRBV19,CASSLRLAQDTGELFF,TGTGCCAGTAGTCTCAGACTAGCACAGGACACCGGGGAGCTGTTTTTT
NA,NA,TRBJ1-2,TRBV14,CASSQGAMFGYGYTF,TGTGCCAGCAGCCAAGGGGCTATGTTCGGCTATGGCTACACCTTC
NA,TRBD1,TRBJ1-1,TRBV6-5,CASSSTGTGRTEAFF,TGTGCCAGCAGTTCCACCGGGACAGGGCGCACTGAAGCTTTCTTT
NA,NA,TRBJ2-2,TRBV19,CASSIVGQPNTGELFF,TGTGCCAGTAGTATAGTCGGACAGCCCAACACCGGGGAGCTGTTTTTT
NA,TRBD1,TRBJ2-3,TRBV6-2/TRBV6-3,CASSPYRGADTQYF,TGTGCCAGCAGCCCTTACAGGGGAGCAGATACGCAGTATTTT